This T cell receptor beta chain emerged from a study of T cells in Graves' hyperthyroidism and ophthalmopathy. Study outcomes and limitations: Researchers found most expanded thyroid clonotypes above 0.001 in blood as well.

This clonotype was counted many times. The target antigen is unknown. Germline CDR1 is DFQATT and CDR2 is SNEGSKA (reference sequence). V dropped 5 bases and J dropped 2; count of bases not matched to a gene: 5. This CDR3 has 15 amino acids. Amplified TCR beta CDR3 regions derived from RNA transcripts. Initially, a first-round RT-PCR of the TCR CDR3 employed the HTBI primer set. MiXCR was run by TCRdb on the multiplex PCR reads, yielding one entry per CDR3 protein. The sample has hundreds of thousands of distinct CDR3 sequences, approximately 16% seen once. Input material: blood. This chain joins TRBV20-1 and TRBJ2-5; 13 bases are a match to TRBD2. The TCR comes from a woman aged 18-29 years with Graves' hyperthyroidism. CDR3 loop: CSAEEGLAGQETQYF. The CDR3 region has the DNA TGCAGTGCTGAAGAGGGACTAGCGGGGCAAGAGACCCAGTACTTC.